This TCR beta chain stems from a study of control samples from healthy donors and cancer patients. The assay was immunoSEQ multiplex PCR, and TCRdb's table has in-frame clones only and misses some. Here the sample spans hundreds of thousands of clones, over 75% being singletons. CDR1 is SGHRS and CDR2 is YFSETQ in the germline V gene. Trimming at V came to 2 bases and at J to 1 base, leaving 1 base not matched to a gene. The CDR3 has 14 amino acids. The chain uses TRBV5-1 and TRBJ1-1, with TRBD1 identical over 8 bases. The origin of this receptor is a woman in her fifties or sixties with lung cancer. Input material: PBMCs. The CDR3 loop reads CASSFGTGNTEAFF. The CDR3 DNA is TGCGCCAGCAGCTTCGGGACAGGGAACACTGAAGCTTTCTTT.